This T cell receptor beta chain is drawn from a study of long-term antiretroviral therapy in people with HIV. Whole-study findings and limits: The repertoire was dominated at all time points by clones expanded before ART.

This was the immunoSEQ v3.0 assay at survey level. Libraries were prepared by immunoSEQ multiplex PCR; TCRdb keeps only in-frame clonotypes and omits some of them. The sample carries more than 25,000 clones, around 97% recorded once. The CDR3 is made up of 14 amino acids. The trim removed 1 base at V and 10 bases at J, leaving 12 bases unmatched. In germline, CDR1 is SQVTM, CDR2 ANQGSEA. Specimens carried roughly 0.9-11 million cryopreserved PBMC before DNA extraction. About this clone itself: Its antigen is currently unknown.

Sequences were derived from unsorted PBMCs, sampled 7.6 years after starting antiretroviral therapy. The sequence was collected from a man aged 25-45 years with HIV. The rearrangement joins TRBV29-1 to TRBJ1-1, with TRBD1 identical over 7 bases. The CDR3 DNA reads TGCAGCGTTGAAGCCCCCGGGACAGACTCTAGAGCTTTCTTT. The encoded protein is CSVEAPGTDSRAFF. The full variable domain, completed using reference TRBV29-1 and TRBJ1-1, is SAVISQKPSRDICQRGTSLTIQCQVDSQVTMMFWYRQQPGQSLTLIATANQGSEATYESGFVIDKFPISRPNLTFSTLTVSNMSPEDSSIYLCSVEAPGTDSRAFFGQGTRLTVV.